Below, one TCR beta chain is given with its context. The antigen is undetermined. CDR1 MNHEY and CDR2 SVGAGI come from the germline V gene. Trimming pared 6 bases from V and 4 bases from J, leaving 15 bases between. This CDR3 is 14 amino acids long. This specimen belongs to a study of beta chain features in type 1 diabetes. All of the isolated RNA was reverse transcribed, so expressed TCRB transcripts were sequenced. Naive, central memory and regulatory T cell samples averaged about 4 million immunoSEQ reads each. The assay was immunoSEQ multiplex PCR, and TCRdb's table has in-frame clones only and misses some. The sample shows about 330,000 clones, roughly 9.6% of them seen only once. The study's findings and limits: Equally in patients and controls, PCR might preferentially amplify shorter templates.

This chain connects TRBV6-5 to TRBJ1-2; a weak D match, TRBD1 (6 bases). The sample comprised naive CD4+ T cells from blood. This TCR was recovered from a woman younger than 45 in good health. CDR3 residues: CASSRGGQSYGYTF. CDR3 bases: TGTGCCAGCAGCCGGGGGGGGCAATCCTATGGCTACACCTTC.